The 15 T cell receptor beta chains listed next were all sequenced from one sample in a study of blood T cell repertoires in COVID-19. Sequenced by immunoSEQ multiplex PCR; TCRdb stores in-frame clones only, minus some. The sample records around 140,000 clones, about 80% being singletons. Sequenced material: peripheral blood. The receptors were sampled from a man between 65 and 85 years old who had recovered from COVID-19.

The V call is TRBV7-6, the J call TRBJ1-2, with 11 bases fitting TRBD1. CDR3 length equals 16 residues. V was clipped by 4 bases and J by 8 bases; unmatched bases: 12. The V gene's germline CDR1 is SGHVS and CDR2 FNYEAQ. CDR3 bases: TGTGCCAGCAGCTGGGACACCGGGACAGGGGGGAACGGCTACACCTTC. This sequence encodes CASSWDTGTGGNGYTF.

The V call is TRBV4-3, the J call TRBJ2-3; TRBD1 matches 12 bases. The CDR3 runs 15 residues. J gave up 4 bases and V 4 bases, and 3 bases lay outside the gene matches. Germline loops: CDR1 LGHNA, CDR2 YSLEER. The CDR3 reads CASSLRDRGPDTQYF. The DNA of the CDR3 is TGCGCCAGCAGCCTCCGGGACAGGGGGCCAGATACGCAGTATTTT.

CDR3: CATSRNRAAYEQYF. The DNA of the CDR3 is TGTGCCACCAGCAGAAACAGGGCAGCCTACGAGCAGTACTTC. The rearrangement uses TRBV15 and TRBJ2-7, with a weak D call TRBD1 (6 bases). CDR1 LNHNV and CDR2 YYDKDF come from the germline V gene (reference sequence). V was clipped by 2 bases and J by 2 bases, with 10 bases between them. The CDR3 contains 14 residues.

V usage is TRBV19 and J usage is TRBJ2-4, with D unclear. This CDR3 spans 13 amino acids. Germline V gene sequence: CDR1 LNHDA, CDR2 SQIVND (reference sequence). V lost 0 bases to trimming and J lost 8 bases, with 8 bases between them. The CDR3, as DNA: TGTGCCAGTAGTATAGATATAGAGGACATTCAGTACTTC. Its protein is CASSIDIEDIQYF.

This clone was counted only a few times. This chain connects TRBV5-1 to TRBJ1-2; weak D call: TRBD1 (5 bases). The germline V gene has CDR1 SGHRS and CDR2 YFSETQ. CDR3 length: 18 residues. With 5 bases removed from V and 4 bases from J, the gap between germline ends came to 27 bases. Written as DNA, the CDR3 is TGCGCCAGCAGTCCCGAGATGGCCAGGGCGCCCTTAGGCTATGGCTACACCTTC. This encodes CASSPEMARAPLGYGYTF.

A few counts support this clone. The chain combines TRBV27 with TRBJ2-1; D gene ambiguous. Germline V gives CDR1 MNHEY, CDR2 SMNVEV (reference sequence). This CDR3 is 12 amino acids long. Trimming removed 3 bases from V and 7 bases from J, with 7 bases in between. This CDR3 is CASSFRGNEQFF. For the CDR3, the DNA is TGTGCCAGCAGTTTTAGAGGTAATGAGCAGTTCTTC.

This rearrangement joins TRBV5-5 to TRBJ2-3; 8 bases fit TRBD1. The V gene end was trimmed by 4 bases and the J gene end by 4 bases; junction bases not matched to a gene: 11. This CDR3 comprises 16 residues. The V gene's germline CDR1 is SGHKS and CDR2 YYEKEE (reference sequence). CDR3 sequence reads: CASSPPRGPRSDTQYF. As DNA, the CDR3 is TGTGCCAGCAGCCCACCCAGGGGGCCTAGATCAGATACGCAGTATTTT.

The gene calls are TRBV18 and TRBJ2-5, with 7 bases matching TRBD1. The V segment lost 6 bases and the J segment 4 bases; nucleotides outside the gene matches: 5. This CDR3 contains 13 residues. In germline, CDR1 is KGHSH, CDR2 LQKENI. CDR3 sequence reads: CASSPTGRETQYF. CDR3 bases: TGTGCCAGCTCCCCGACAGGGAGAGAGACCCAGTACTTC.

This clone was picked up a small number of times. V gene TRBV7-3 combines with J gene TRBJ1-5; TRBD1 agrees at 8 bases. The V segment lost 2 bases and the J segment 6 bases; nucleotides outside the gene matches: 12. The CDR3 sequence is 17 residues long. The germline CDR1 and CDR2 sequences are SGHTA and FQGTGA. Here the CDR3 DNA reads TGTGCCAGCAGCTTATGCGGCCGGACAGGGCCTTCTCAGCCCCAGCATTTT. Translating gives CASSLCGRTGPSQPQHF.

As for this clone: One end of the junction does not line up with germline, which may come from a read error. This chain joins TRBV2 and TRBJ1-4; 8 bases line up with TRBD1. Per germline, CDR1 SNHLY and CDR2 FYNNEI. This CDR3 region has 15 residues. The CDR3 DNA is TGTGCCACCTCCCCTCAGGGGGCGGCTAATGAAAGACTGTTTTTT. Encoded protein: CATSPQGAANERLFF.

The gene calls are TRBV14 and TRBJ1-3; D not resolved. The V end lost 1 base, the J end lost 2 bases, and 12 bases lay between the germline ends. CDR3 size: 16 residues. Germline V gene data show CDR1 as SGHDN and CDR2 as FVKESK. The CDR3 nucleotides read TGTGCCAGCAGCCAAGTCCGGGGTAAAACTGGAAACACCATATATTTT. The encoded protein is CASSQVRGKTGNTIYF.

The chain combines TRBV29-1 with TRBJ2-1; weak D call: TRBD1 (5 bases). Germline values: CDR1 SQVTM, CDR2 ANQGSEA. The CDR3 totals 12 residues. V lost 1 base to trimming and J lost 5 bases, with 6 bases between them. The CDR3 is CSVEGGHNEQFF. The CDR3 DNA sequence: TGCAGCGTTGAAGGGGGCCACAATGAGCAGTTCTTC.

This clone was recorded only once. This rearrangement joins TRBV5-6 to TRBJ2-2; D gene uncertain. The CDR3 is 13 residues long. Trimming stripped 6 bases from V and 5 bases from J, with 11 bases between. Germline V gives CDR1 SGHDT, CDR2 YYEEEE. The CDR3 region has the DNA TGTGCCAGCAATCAAGCGATGACCGGGGAGCTGTTTTTT. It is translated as CASNQAMTGELFF.

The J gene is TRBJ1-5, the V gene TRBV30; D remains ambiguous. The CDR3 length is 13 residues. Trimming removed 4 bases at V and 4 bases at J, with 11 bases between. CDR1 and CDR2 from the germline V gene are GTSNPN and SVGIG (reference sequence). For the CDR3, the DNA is TGTGCCTGGACCGCAGGAAGAAATCAGCCCCAGCATTTT. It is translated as CAWTAGRNQPQHF.

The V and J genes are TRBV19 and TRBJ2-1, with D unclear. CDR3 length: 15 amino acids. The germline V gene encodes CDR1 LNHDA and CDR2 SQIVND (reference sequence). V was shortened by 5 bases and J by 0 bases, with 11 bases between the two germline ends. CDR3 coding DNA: TGTGCCAGTAGTGCCGCCCATAGCTCCTACAATGAGCAGTTCTTC. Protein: CASSAAHSSYNEQFF.